This TCR beta chain was recorded in a study of cytomegalovirus exposure and HLA in healthy donors. Between the trimmed V and J ends, which lost 5 bases and 0 bases, there was a span of 17 bases. Germline CDR1 is LGHNA and CDR2 is YSLEER. This CDR3 spans 16 amino acids. Primers: 60 Vbeta forward and 13 Jbeta reverse. Using immunoSEQ multiplex PCR, the repertoire was profiled, and TCRdb retains in-frame clones only, with some absent. The sample yields approximately 210,000 clones, around 90% seen once. The genes are TRBV4-3 and TRBJ2-7; tentative D call: TRBD1 (6 bases). Sequenced input: PBMCs. The sequence derives from a woman between 18 and 30 years old in good health and CMV-seronegative. CDR3 nucleotide sequence: TGCGCCAGCAGCACCTCCTCAGGACAGAGCTCCTACGAGCAGTACTTC. It encodes CASSTSSGQSSYEQYF.